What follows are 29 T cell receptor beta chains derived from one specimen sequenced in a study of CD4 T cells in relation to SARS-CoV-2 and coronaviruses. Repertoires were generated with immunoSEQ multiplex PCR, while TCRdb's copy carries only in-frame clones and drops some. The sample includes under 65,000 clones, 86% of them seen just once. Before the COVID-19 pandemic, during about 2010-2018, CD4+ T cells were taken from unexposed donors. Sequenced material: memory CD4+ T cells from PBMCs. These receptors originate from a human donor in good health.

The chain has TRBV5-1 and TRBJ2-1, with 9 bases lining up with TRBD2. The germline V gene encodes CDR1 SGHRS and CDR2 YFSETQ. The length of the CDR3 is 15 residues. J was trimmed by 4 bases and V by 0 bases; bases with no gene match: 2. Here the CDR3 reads CASSLVAGDYNEQFF. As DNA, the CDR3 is TGCGCCAGCAGCTTGGTAGCGGGAGATTACAATGAGCAGTTCTTC.

The CDR3, as DNA: TGTGCCAGCAGCTTGAAGCAGGGATCGAATCAGCCCCAGCATTTT. Its protein is CASSLKQGSNQPQHF. The V and J genes are TRBV5-4 and TRBJ1-5; weak D call: TRBD1 (5 bases). Germline V CDR1 and CDR2: SGHNT, YYREEE (reference sequence). This CDR3 region has 15 residues. Trimming cost V 1 base and J 4 bases, with 12 bases left between them.

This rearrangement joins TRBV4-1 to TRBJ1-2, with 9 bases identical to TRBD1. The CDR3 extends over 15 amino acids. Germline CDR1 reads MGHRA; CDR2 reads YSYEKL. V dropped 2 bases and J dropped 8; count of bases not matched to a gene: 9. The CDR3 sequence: CASSQTGTGKVGYTF. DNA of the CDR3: TGCGCCAGCAGCCAAACCGGGACAGGGAAGGTGGGCTACACCTTC.

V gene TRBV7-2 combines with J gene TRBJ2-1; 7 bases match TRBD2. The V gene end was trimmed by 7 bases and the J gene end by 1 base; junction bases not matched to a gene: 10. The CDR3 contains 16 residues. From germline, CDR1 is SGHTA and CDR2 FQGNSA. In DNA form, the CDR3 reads TGTGCCAGCACCGAACTGGAGCGGGGATCCTACAATGAGCAGTTCTTC. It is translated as CASTELERGSYNEQFF.

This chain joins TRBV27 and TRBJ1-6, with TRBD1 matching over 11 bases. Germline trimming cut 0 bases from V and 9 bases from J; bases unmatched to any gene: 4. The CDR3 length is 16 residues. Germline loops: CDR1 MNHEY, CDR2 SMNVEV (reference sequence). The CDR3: CASSLSSGTGGSPLHF. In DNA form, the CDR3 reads TGTGCCAGCAGTTTATCTTCCGGGACAGGGGGTTCACCCCTCCACTTT.

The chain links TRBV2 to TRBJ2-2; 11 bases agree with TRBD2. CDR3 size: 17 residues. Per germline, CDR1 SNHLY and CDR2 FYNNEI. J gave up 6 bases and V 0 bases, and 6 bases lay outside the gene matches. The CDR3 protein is CASSEASLAGGAGELFF. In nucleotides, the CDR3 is TGTGCCAGCAGTGAAGCAAGCCTAGCGGGAGGAGCCGGGGAGCTGTTTTTT.

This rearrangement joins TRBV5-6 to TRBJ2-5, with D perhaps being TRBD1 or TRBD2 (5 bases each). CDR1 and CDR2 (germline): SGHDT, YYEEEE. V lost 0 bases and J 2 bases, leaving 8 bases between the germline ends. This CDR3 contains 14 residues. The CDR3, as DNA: TGTGCCAGCAGCTTGGGGGGACGTCAAGAGACCCAGTACTTC. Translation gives CASSLGGRQETQYF.

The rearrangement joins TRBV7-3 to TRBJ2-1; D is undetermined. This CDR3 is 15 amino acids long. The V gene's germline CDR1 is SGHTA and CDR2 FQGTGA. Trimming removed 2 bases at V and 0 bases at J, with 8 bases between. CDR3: CASSLSLASYNEQFF. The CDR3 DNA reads TGTGCCAGCAGCTTATCCCTTGCCTCCTACAATGAGCAGTTCTTC.

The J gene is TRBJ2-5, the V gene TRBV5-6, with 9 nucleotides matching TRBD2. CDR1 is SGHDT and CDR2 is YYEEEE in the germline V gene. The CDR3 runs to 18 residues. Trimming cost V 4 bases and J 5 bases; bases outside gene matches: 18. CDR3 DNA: TGTGCCAGCAGCCTCTACGTCCTAGCGGGGAGGGGATCGGAGACCCAGTACTTC. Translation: CASSLYVLAGRGSETQYF. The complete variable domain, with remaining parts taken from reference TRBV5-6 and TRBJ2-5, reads DAGVTQSPTHLIKTRGQQVTLRCSPKSGHDTVSWYQQALGQGPQFIFQYYEEEERQRGNFPDRFSGHQFPNYSSELNVNALLLGDSALYLCASSLYVLAGRGSETQYFGPGTRLLVL.

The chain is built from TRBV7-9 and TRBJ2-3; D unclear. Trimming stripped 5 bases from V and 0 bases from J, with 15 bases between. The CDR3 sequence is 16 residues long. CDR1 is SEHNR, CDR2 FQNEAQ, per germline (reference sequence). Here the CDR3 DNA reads TGTGCCAGCAGCCTTACAGAGCTTTCTAGCACAGATACGCAGTATTTT. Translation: CASSLTELSSTDTQYF.

The CDR3 nucleotides read TGTGCCTGGAGCGTGGGGCTAGCAGTAGCCAAAAACATTCAGTACTTC. Amino acids: CAWSVGLAVAKNIQYF. The J gene is TRBJ2-4, the V gene TRBV30, with D perhaps being TRBD1 or TRBD2 (5 bases each). Germline assignment: CDR1 GTSNPN and CDR2 SVGIG (reference sequence). The CDR3 consists of 16 residues. V was pared by 3 bases and J by 0 bases, with 15 bases between. The full variable domain, completed using reference TRBV30 and TRBJ2-4, is SQTIHQWPATLVQPVGSPLSLECTVEGTSNPNLYWYRQAAGRGLQLLFYSVGIGQISSEVPQNLSASRPQDRQFILSSKKLLLSDSGFYLCAWSVGLAVAKNIQYFGAGTRLSVL.

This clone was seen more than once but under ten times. The CDR3 here is CASSLQSQPQHF. In nucleotides, the CDR3 is TGTGCCAGCAGCTTACAGAGTCAGCCCCAGCATTTT. The chain combines TRBV7-9 with TRBJ1-5; D is uncertain. Germline CDR1 and CDR2: SEHNR and FQNEAQ (reference sequence). V was cut by 2 bases and J by 6 bases, with 5 bases left in between. The CDR3 consists of 12 residues. The entire variable domain, with the rest obtained from reference TRBV7-9 and TRBJ1-5, is as follows: DTGVSQNPRHKITKRGQNVTFRCDPISEHNRLYWYRQTLGQGPEFLTYFQNEAQLEKSRLLSDRFSAERPKGSFSTLEIQRTEQGDSAMYLCASSLQSQPQHFGDGTRLSIL.

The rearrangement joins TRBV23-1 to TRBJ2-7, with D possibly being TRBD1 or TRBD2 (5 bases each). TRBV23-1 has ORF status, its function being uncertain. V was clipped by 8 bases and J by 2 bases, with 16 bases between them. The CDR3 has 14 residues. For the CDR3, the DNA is TGCGCCAGCGGGTCGGGACGGGGAACCTACGAGCAGTACTTC. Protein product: CASGSGRGTYEQYF.

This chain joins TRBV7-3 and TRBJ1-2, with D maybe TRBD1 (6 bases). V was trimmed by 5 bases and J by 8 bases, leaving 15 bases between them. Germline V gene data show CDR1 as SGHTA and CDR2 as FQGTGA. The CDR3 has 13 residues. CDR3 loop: CASSLLGQQGYTF. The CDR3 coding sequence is TGTGCCAGCAGCCTCCTCGGACAGCAGGGCTACACCTTC.

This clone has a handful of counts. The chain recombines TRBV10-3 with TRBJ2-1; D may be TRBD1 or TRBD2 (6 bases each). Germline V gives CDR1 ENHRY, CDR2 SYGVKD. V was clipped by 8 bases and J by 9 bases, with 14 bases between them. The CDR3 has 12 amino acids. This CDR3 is CAIGKGGGEQFF. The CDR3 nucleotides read TGTGCCATCGGGAAGGGGGGTGGTGAGCAGTTCTTC.

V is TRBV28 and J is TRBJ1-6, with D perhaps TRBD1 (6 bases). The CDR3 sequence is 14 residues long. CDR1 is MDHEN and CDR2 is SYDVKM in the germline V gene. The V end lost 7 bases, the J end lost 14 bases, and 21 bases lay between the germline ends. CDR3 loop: CASTARGAGRALHF. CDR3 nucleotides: TGTGCCAGCACAGCACGGGGGGCCGGTCGGGCCCTCCACTTT.

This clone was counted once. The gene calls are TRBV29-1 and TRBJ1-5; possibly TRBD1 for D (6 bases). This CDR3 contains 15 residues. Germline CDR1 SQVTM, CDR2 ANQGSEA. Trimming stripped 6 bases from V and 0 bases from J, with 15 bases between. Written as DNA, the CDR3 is TGCAGCGTCGTCGTAACAGGGTATAGCAATCAGCCCCAGCATTTT. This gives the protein CSVVVTGYSNQPQHF.

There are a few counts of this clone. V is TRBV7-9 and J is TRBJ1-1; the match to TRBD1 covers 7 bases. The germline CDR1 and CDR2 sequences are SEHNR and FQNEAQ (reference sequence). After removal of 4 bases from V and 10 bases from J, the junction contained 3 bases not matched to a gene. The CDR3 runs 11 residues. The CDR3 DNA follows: TGTGCCAGCAGCTCAGACAGGGCAGCTTTCTTT. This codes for CASSSDRAAFF.

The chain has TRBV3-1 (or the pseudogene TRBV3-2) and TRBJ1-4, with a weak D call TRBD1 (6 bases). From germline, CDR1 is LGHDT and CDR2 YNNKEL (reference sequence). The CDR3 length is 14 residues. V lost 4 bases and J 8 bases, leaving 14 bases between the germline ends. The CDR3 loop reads CASSPRRGAEKLFF. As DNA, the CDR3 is TGTGCCAGCAGCCCCCGTAGGGGGGCGGAAAAACTGTTTTTT.

CDR3 sequence reads: CASSYSKGARYGYTF. The CDR3, as DNA: TGTGCCAGCAGTTACTCGAAAGGGGCCCGCTATGGCTACACCTTC. The V gene is TRBV6-6, the J gene TRBJ1-2, with D maybe TRBD1 (5 bases). The CDR3 extends over 15 amino acids. Germline loops: CDR1 MNHNY, CDR2 SVGAGI (reference sequence). The V end was cut by 0 bases, the J end by 4 bases, with 12 bases between.

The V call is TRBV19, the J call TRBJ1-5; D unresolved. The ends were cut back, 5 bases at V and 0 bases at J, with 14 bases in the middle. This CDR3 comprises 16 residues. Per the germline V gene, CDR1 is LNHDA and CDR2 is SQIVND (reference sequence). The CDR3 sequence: CASSGATLGSNQPQHF. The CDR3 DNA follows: TGTGCCAGTAGTGGCGCGACTCTAGGTAGCAATCAGCCCCAGCATTTT.

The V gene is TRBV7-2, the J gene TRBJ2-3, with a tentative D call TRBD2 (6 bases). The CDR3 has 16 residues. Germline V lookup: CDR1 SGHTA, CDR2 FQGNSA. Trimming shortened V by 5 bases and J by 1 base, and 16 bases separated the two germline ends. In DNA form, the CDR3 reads TGTGCCAGCAGCACTCGGGAGTCCGGAGGCACAGATACGCAGTATTTT. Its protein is CASSTRESGGTDTQYF. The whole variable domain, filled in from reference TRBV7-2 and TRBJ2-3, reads GAGVSQSPSNKVTEKGKDVELRCDPISGHTALYWYRQSLGQGLEFLIYFQGNSAPDKSGLPSDRFSAERTGGSVSTLTIQRTQQEDSAVYLCASSTRESGGTDTQYFGPGTRLTVL.

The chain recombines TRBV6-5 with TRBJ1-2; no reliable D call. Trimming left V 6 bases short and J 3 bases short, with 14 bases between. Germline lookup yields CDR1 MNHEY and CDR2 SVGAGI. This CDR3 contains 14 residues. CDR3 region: CASRTRPADYGYTF. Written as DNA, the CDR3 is TGTGCCAGCAGAACCCGCCCAGCTGACTATGGCTACACCTTC.

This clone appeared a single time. The CDR3 sequence: CASSQEGHEQFF. The CDR3 DNA is TGTGCCAGCAGCCAAGAGGGGCATGAGCAGTTCTTC. The chain carries TRBV4-2 and TRBJ2-1; D is possibly TRBD1 (5 bases). V was shortened by 0 bases and J by 8 bases, with 5 bases between the two germline ends. The CDR3 consists of 12 residues. Germline CDR1 LGHNA, CDR2 YNFKEQ.

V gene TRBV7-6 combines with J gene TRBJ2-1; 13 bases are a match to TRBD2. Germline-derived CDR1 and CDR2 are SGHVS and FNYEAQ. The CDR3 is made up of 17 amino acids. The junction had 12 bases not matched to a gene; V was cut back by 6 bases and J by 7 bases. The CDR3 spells CASSFEAGTSGMNEQFF. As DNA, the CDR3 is TGTGCCAGCAGTTTTGAAGCCGGGACTAGCGGGATGAATGAGCAGTTCTTC.

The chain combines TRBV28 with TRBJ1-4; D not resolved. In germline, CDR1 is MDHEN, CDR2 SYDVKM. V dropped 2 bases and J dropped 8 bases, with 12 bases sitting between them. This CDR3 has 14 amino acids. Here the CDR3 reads CASSLPTRWEKLFF. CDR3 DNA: TGTGCCAGCAGTTTACCCACTAGATGGGAAAAACTGTTTTTT.

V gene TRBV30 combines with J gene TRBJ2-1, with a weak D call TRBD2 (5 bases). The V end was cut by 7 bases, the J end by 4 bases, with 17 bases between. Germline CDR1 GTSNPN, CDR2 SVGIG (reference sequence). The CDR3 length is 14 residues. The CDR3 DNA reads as TGTGCCTCATCCTTAGCGACCCAGTACAATGAGCAGTTCTTC. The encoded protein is CASSLATQYNEQFF.

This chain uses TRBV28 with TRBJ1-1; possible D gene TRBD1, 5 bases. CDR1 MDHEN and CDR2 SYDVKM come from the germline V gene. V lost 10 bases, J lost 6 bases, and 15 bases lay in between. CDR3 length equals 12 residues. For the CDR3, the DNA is TGTGCCACGGGGGACCCGGAGCCTGAAGCTTTCTTT. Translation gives CATGDPEPEAFF.

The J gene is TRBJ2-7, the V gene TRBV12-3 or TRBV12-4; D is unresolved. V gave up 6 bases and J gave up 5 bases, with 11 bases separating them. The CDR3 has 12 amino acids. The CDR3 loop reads CASSLLGNEQYF. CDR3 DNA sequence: TGTGCCAGCAGCTTGTTGGGGAACGAGCAGTACTTC.